This T cell receptor (beta chain) stems from a study of chemoradiotherapy in HPV16-positive cancers. The CDR3 runs 14 residues. V lost 6 bases and J lost 8; bases outside the gene matches: 12. CDR1 and CDR2 (germline): MDHEN, SYDVKM. TCRdb's copy holds only in-frame clones and misses some; the assay was immunoSEQ multiplex PCR. The table has about 22,000 clones, over 60% seen once. This clonotype was sampled from a human donor with HPV-associated anogenital cancer. V gene TRBV28 combines with J gene TRBJ2-7; 8 bases are shared with TRBD1. The sample here was taken from a patient who underwent chemoradiotherapy. CDR3 nucleotides: TGTGCCAGCAGCCGACAGGGGCTATCGGGGAAGCAGTACTTC. Residues: CASSRQGLSGKQYF.